This TCR beta chain was profiled in a study of naive and memory T cell subsets. Study observations and caveats: From naive to CM, EM and EMRA, diversity decreased and Gini increased.

The beta constant-region primer was an equimolar mix of two oligonucleotides covering TRBC1 and TRBC2. Via MiXCR, TCRdb re-called the UMI-ligation and nested PCR reads, giving one row per CDR3 protein. Among some 100,000 distinct CDR3 sequences listed, around 7% were seen once. A note on this clonotype: Antigen unknown.

The CDR3 sequence is 14 residues long. Germline V CDR1 and CDR2: SNHLY, FYNNEI. V shed 6 bases and J 10 bases; nucleotides not matched to a gene: 10. The TCR sequence derives from a human donor in good health. The J gene is TRBJ2-1, the V gene TRBV2; 9 nucleotides line up with TRBD2. The source material was central memory CD4+ T cells from blood. DNA for the CDR3: TGTGCCAGCAGCGATCTCTTAGCGGGAGTGGAGCAGTTCTTC. The encoded protein is CASSDLLAGVEQFF.